A selection of T cell receptor beta chains follows, all from one sample in a study of blood T cell repertoires in COVID-19. Method: immunoSEQ multiplex PCR; TCRdb's copy keeps in-frame clones and lacks some. The sample contains 330,000 or so clones, approximately 88% of which appear only once. Material for sequencing was peripheral blood. The receptors come from a man aged 25 to 40 with COVID-19, enrolled during active disease. Each CDR3 is given with its conserved first and last residue. D genes are given only for firm matches. Not every row has a clone size; where given, it reads once, few, many or a size class.

TRBD2	TRBV2	TRBJ2-3	once	TGTGCCAGCGGCGGACTAGCGGGGGTAATGACAGATACGCAGTATTTT	CASGGLAGVMTDTQYF
-	TRBV7-3	TRBJ2-1	-	TGTGCCAGCAGCCTACAGCGGGCCGCATACAATGAGCAGTTCTTC	CASSLQRAAYNEQFF
TRBD1	TRBV24-1	TRBJ2-4	-	TGTGCCACCAGTCCGGGACAGGGATACATTCAGTACTTC	CATSPGQGYIQYF
TRBD1	TRBV29-1	TRBJ1-1	few	TGCAGCGTTGAGGGACAGGGTGGCACTGAAGCTTTCTTT	CSVEGQGGTEAFF
-	TRBV18	TRBJ2-3	-	TGTGCCAGCTCACGCCCGGGGGGCGGCACAGATACGCAGTATTTT	CASSRPGGGTDTQYF
TRBD2	TRBV5-1	TRBJ2-1	-	TGCGCCAGCAGCCCAAGACTAGCTAGCTGGAATGAGCAGTTCTTC	CASSPRLASWNEQFF
TRBD2	TRBV12-5	TRBJ2-3	-	TGTGCTAGTGGCACTAGCGGTAGCACAGATACGCAGTATTTT	CASGTSGSTDTQYF
-	TRBV3-1/TRBV3-2	TRBJ2-7	-	TGTGCCAGCAGCCAACCGAACAGGGTGGACTACGAGCAGTACTTC	CASSQPNRVDYEQYF
-	TRBV14	TRBJ2-1	-	TGTGCCAGCAGCCAAGGTCGTAGCGGTTTCTACAATGAGCAGTTCTTC	CASSQGRSGFYNEQFF
TRBD1	TRBV2	TRBJ2-7	-	TGTGCCAGCAGGTTTGCTCGACAGGGTGACGAGCAGTACTTC	CASRFARQGDEQYF
TRBD2	TRBV6-6	TRBJ2-7	-	TGTGCCAGCAGACGGACTAGCGGGGTCCACGAGCAGTACTTC	CASRRTSGVHEQYF
-	TRBV12-5	TRBJ2-3	-	TGTGCTAGTGGTTTAGACAGTCTCACAGATACGCAGTATTTT	CASGLDSLTDTQYF
-	TRBV3-1/TRBV3-2	TRBJ1-6	-	TGTGCCAGCAGCCAAGACGGTGCGGGACGGAATTCACCCCTCCACTTT	CASSQDGAGRNSPLHF
TRBD1	TRBV15	TRBJ2-3	-	TGTGCCACCAGCAGCTTCCGGGACAGATACACAGATACGCAGTATTTT	CATSSFRDRYTDTQYF
-	TRBV30	TRBJ2-7	-	TGTGCCTGGAGTGTACAGGGTAACCTACGCAGCGAGCAGTACTTC	CAWSVQGNLRSEQYF
TRBD1	TRBV7-8	TRBJ1-5	-	TGTGCCAGCAGCCCACGGATCCGGACAGGGGGCCATAGCAATCAGCCCCAGCATTTT	CASSPRIRTGGHSNQPQHF
TRBD2	TRBV11-2	TRBJ2-1	once	TGTGCCAGCACCCGTCCCATAGCGGGAGCGCGGGGTGAGCAGTTCTTC	CASTRPIAGARGEQFF